One and the same sample provided the 12 T cell receptor beta chains below, sequenced in a study of identical twins. TCRdb independently ran MiXCR on the 5' RACE reads; one entry per CDR3 protein. The sample yields 1.5 million to 2 million distinct CDR3 sequences, around 29% seen once. The sequencing sample was made of cord blood. These receptors were collected from a newborn girl in good health.

This clonotype was found a few times. CDR3 amino acids: CATSDLPGTGVNYNEQFF. In DNA, the CDR3 is TGTGCCACCAGTGATTTGCCAGGAACGGGAGTAAACTACAATGAGCAGTTCTTC. The V call is TRBV24-1, the J call TRBJ2-1; possible D gene TRBD2, 6 bases. The CDR3 runs to 18 residues. CDR1 and CDR2 (germline): KGHDR, SFDVKD. The V end was cut by 0 bases, the J end by 3 bases, with 17 bases between.

V usage is TRBV28 and J usage is TRBJ1-1; 7 bases are a match to TRBD1. This CDR3 has 15 amino acids. The ends lost 2 bases at V and 0 bases at J; junction bases unmatched: 3. From germline, CDR1 is MDHEN and CDR2 SYDVKM. The CDR3 protein is CASSLPGGMNTEAFF. DNA of the CDR3: TGTGCCAGCAGTTTACCAGGGGGAATGAACACTGAAGCTTTCTTT.

This clonotype was counted between two and nine times. This sequence joins TRBV18 and TRBJ2-6, with a tentative D call TRBD1 (5 bases). Between the trimmed V and J ends, which lost 4 bases and 3 bases, there was a span of 10 bases. CDR1 is KGHSH, CDR2 LQKENI, per germline. The CDR3 consists of 15 residues. Here the CDR3 DNA reads TGTGCCAGCTCACTATCAGGGTTTGGGGCCAACGTCCTGACTTTC. This gives the protein CASSLSGFGANVLTF.

This clonotype was seen a few times. V usage is TRBV10-3 and J usage is TRBJ2-3; 10 bases align to TRBD2. V was pared by 6 bases and J by 0 bases, with 12 bases of the junction left unmatched. The germline CDR1 and CDR2 sequences are ENHRY and SYGVKD. CDR3 length equals 18 residues. CDR3 DNA: TGTGCCATCAGCGATCCTACTCTAGCGGGGGTCAGCACAGATACGCAGTATTTT. Its protein product is CAISDPTLAGVSTDTQYF.

This clonotype was seen a few times. The chain employs TRBV2 and TRBJ1-2; D is unresolved. V gave up 6 bases and J gave up 4 bases, with 12 bases separating them. There are 13 residues in the CDR3. Germline CDR1 and CDR2: SNHLY and FYNNEI. In nucleotides, the CDR3 is TGTGCCAGCAGGGGCGGACGGATCTATGGCTACACCTTC. Translation gives CASRGGRIYGYTF.

CDR3 loop: CSARPGQGAGTEAFF. The CDR3 bases are TGCAGTGCTAGACCGGGACAGGGGGCAGGTACTGAAGCTTTCTTT. The gene calls are TRBV20-1 and TRBJ1-1, with 12 bases matching TRBD1. J gave up 5 bases and V 2 bases, and 6 bases lay outside the gene matches. The germline V gene encodes CDR1 DFQATT and CDR2 SNEGSKA (reference sequence). CDR3 length: 15 residues.

V and J are TRBV10-3 and TRBJ2-4, with TRBD1 as a possible D gene (6 bases). The end of the DNA is better explained by TRBJ2-5, so the J call may be wrong. In germline, CDR1 is ENHRY, CDR2 SYGVKD. This CDR3 has 11 residues. In DNA form, the CDR3 reads TGTGCCATCAGCAGGGGAGAGACCCAGTACTTC. This translates into CAISRGETQYF.

The chain carries TRBV10-3 and TRBJ2-4; D is perhaps TRBD1 (5 bases). Per the germline V gene, CDR1 is ENHRY and CDR2 is SYGVKD. Trimming stripped 7 bases from V and 0 bases from J, with 10 bases between. The CDR3 is made up of 14 amino acids. The DNA of the CDR3 is TGTGCCATCACCGAGACAGTAGCCAAAAACATTCAGTACTTC. Translation: CAITETVAKNIQYF.

The V call is TRBV28, the J call TRBJ2-5, with 13 bases identical to TRBD2. Germline V gives CDR1 MDHEN, CDR2 SYDVKM. The CDR3 sequence is 16 residues long. Trimming took 4 bases from V and 5 from J; bases not matched to a gene: 7. The CDR3 DNA follows: TGTGCCAGCAGTTCACTAGCGGGAGGGCCGGTTGAGACCCAGTACTTC. Protein: CASSSLAGGPVETQYF. Based on the CDR3 plus reference TRBV28 and TRBJ2-5, the full variable domain is DVKVTQSSRYLVKRTGEKVFLECVQDMDHENMFWYRQDPGLGLRLIYFSYDVKMKEKGDIPEGYSVSREKKERFSLILESASTNQTSMYLCASSSLAGGPVETQYFGPGTRLLVL.

This chain uses TRBV12-3 or TRBV12-4 with TRBJ2-2; D uncertain. The CDR3 runs 15 residues. Deletions cut 6 bases from V and 2 bases from J, with 13 bases between. CDR3 DNA: TGTGCCAGCAGCCGGACCTTGGGAAACACCGGGGAGCTGTTTTTT. This sequence encodes CASSRTLGNTGELFF.

This clonotype was seen only a few times. The chain has TRBV27 and TRBJ2-3; D possibly corresponds to TRBD2 (6 bases). Germline V gene sequence: CDR1 MNHEY, CDR2 SMNVEV (reference sequence). The CDR3 runs to 14 residues. V was cut by 5 bases and J by 4 bases, with 13 bases left in between. The CDR3 region is CASSGGLLPDTQYF. The CDR3 DNA sequence: TGTGCCAGCAGTGGGGGACTCCTGCCAGATACGCAGTATTTT.

In this sample, this clonotype turned up a few times. The chain combines TRBV28 with TRBJ2-5, with 10 positions matching TRBD2. The CDR3 has 15 amino acids. Per the germline V gene, CDR1 is MDHEN and CDR2 is SYDVKM. Germline trimming cut 5 bases from V and 5 bases from J; bases unmatched to any gene: 8. CDR3 DNA sequence: TGTGCCAGCAGTCTAGCGGGAGAGAGATTGGAGACCCAGTACTTC. Protein product: CASSLAGERLETQYF.